This TCR beta chain was sequenced for a study of blood T cell repertoires in COVID-19. Overall study: Samples came from the United States, Italy and Spain, spanning acute and convalescent COVID-19. T cells, B-cell-depleted T cells, or PBMCs provided the cDNA or gDNA that served as material.

Germline-derived CDR1 and CDR2 are SGHRS and YFSETQ. The CDR3 extends over 15 amino acids. The V and J ends lost 4 bases and 5 bases respectively, with 16 bases between them. The sample holds many counts of this clone. In the authors' workflow: Amplified reference gene primers provided the basis for estimating nucleated cell counts. Assay: immunoSEQ multiplex PCR; the TCRdb copy retains only in-frame clones and omits some. V and J calls and clone size are as listed in that table; D and trimming were resolved from the DNA. This sample has under 250,000 clones, with roughly 88% found just once. Sequencing used peripheral blood. This clonotype was sampled from a human donor in a cohort sampled during active COVID-19. The rearrangement uses TRBV5-1 and TRBJ2-1; possibly TRBD1 for D (7 bases). This chain's CDR3 is CASSTQGGGHNEQFF. The CDR3 DNA reads TGCGCCAGCAGCACCCAGGGGGGCGGCCACAATGAGCAGTTCTTC.